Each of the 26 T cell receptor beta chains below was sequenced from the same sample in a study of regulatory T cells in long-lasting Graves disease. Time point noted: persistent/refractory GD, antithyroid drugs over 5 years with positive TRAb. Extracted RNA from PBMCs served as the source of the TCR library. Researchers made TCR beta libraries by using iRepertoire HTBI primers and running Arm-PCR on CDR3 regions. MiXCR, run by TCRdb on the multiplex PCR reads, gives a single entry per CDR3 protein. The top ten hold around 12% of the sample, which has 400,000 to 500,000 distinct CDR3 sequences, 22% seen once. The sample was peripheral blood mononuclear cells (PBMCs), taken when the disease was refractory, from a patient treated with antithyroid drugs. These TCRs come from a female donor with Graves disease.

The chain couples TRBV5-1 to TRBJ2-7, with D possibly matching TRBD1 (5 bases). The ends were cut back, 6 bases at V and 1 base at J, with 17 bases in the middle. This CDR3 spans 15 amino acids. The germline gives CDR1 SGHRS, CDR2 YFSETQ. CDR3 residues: CASTDQGRMSYEQYF. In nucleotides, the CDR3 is TGCGCCAGCACGGATCAGGGAAGGATGTCCTACGAGCAGTACTTC.

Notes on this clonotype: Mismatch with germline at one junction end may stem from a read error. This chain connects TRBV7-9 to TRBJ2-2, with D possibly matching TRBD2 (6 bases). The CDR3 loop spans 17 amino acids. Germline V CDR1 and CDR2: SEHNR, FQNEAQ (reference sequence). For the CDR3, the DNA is TGTGCCAGCAACTTAGCGAGCTGGCGGGGGAACACCGGGGAGCTGTTTTTT. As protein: CASNLASWRGNTGELFF.

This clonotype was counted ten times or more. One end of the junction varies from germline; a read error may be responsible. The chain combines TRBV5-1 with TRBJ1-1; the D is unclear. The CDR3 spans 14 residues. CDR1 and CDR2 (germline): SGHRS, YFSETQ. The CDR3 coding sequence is TGTGCCAGCAGTTTAGGACCCACGAACACTGAAGCTTTCTTT. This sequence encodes CASSLGPTNTEAFF.

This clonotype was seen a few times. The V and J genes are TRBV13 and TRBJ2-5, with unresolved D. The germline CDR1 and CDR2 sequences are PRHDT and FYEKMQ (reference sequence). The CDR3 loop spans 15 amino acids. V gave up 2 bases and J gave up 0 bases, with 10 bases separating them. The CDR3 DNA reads TGTGCCAGCAGCTTAAGACGGAAGTACCAAGAGACCCAGTACTTC. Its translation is CASSLRRKYQETQYF. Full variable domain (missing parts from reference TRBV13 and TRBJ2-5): AAGVIQSPRHLIKEKRETATLKCYPIPRHDTVYWYQQGPGQDPQFLISFYEKMQSDKGSIPDRFSAQQFSDYHSELNMSSLELGDSALYFCASSLRRKYQETQYFGPGTRLLVL.

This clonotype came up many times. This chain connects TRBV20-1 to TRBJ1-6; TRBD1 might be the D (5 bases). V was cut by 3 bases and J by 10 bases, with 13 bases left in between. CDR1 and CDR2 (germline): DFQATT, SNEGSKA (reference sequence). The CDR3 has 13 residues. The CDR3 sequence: CSASGGPGSPLHF. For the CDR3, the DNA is TGCAGTGCTAGTGGGGGACCCGGCTCACCCCTCCACTTT.

The CDR3 loop is CASISPPGLIPLPLYEQYF. In DNA, the CDR3 is TGTGCCAGCATCTCGCCCCCGGGACTAATCCCACTCCCACTATACGAGCAGTACTTC. V and J are TRBV27 and TRBJ2-7; 7 nucleotides align to TRBD2. Germline V gene sequence: CDR1 MNHEY, CDR2 SMNVEV (reference sequence). The V gene end was trimmed by 7 bases and the J gene end by 4 bases; junction bases not matched to a gene: 25. The CDR3 contains 19 residues.

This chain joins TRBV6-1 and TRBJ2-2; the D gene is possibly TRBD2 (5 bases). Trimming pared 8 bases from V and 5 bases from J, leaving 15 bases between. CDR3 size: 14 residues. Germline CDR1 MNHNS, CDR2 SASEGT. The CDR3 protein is CASYASGRTGELFF. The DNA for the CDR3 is TGTGCCAGCTATGCAAGCGGAAGGACCGGGGAGCTGTTTTTT.

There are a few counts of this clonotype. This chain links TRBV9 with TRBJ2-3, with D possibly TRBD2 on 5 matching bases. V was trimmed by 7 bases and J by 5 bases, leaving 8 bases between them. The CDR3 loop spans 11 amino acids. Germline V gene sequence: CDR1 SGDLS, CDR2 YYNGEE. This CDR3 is CASGRGDTQYF. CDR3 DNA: TGTGCCAGCGGGAGAGGAGATACGCAGTATTTT.

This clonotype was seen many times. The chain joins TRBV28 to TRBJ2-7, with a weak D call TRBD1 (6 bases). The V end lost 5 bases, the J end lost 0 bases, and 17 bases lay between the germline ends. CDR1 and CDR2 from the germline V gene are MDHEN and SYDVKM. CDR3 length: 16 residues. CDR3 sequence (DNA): TGTGCCAGCAGTCTAGCCTCAGGGGCGCGCTCCTACGAGCAGTACTTC. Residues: CASSLASGARSYEQYF.

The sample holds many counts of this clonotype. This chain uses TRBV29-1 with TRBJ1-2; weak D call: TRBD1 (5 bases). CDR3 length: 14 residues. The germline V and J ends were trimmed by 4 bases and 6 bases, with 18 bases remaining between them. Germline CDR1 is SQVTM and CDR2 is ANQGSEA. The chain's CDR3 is CSVGRGRVHHGYTF. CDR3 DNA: TGCAGCGTTGGGAGGGGCAGGGTGCACCATGGCTACACCTTC.

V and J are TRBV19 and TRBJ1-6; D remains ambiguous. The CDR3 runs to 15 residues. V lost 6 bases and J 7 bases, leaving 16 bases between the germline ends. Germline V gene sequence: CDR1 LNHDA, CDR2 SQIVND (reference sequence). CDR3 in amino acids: CASRRAPSVNSPLHF. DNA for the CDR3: TGTGCCAGTAGAAGGGCGCCTTCGGTGAATTCACCCCTCCACTTT.

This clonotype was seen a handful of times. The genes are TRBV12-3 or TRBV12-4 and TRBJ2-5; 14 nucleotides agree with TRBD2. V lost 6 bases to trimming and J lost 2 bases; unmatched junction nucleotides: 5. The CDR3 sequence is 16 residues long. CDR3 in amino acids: CASRAGLAGGQETQYF. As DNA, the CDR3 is TGTGCCAGCAGGGCCGGACTAGCGGGAGGACAAGAGACCCAGTACTTC.

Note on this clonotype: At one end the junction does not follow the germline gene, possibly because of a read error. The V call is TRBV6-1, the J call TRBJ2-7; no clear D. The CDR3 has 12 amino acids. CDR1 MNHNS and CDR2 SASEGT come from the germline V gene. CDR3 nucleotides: TGTGCCAGCAGTCTCCGCTCCTACGGGCAGTACTTC. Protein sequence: CASSLRSYGQYF.

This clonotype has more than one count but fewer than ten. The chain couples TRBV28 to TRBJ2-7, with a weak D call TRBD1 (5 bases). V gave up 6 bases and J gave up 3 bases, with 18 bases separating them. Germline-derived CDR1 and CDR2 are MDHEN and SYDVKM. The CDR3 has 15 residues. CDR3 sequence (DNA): TGTGCCAGCAGCCGAAGAGCCTCACAGGTCTACGAGCAGTACTTC. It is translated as CASSRRASQVYEQYF.

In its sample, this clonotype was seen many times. The CDR3 DNA sequence: TGCGCCAGCAGCTTGGTAATGGGGCCGGAGACTGAAGCTTTCTTT. This translates into CASSLVMGPETEAFF. The V call is TRBV5-1, the J call TRBJ1-1, with D possibly being TRBD1 (5 bases). Germline CDR1 is SGHRS and CDR2 is YFSETQ. Trimming took off 0 bases at V and 5 bases at J, with 14 bases between the two ends. The CDR3 is made up of 15 amino acids.

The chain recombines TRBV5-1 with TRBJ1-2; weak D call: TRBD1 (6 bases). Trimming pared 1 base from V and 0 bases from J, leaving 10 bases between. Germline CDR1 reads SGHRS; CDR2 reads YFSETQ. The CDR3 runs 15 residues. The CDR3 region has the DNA TGCGCCAGCAGCTTGACGGGGACAACTAACTATGGCTACACCTTC. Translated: CASSLTGTTNYGYTF.

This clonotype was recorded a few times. Written as DNA, the CDR3 is TGTGCCAGTAGTGTAGGGACGGAAGAGACCCAGTACTTC. Translated, it gives CASSVGTEETQYF. The rearrangement links TRBV19 to TRBJ2-5; either TRBD1 or TRBD2 may fit D (5 bases each). CDR1 is LNHDA and CDR2 is SQIVND in the germline V gene (reference sequence). V was trimmed by 5 bases and J by 3 bases, leaving 10 bases between them. The length of the CDR3 is 13 residues.

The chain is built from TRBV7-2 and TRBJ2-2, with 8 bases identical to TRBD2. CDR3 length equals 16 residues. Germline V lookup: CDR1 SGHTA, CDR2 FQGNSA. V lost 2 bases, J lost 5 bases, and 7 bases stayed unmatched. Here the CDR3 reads CASSLHLAGGTGELFF. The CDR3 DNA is TGTGCCAGCAGCTTACACCTAGCGGGTGGTACCGGGGAGCTGTTTTTT.

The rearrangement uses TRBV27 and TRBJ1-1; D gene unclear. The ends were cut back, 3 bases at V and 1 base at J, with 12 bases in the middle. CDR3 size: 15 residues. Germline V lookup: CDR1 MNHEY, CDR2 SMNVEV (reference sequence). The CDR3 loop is CASSFLSPGNTEAFF. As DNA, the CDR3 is TGTGCCAGCAGTTTCCTGTCCCCGGGGAACACTGAAGCTTTCTTT.

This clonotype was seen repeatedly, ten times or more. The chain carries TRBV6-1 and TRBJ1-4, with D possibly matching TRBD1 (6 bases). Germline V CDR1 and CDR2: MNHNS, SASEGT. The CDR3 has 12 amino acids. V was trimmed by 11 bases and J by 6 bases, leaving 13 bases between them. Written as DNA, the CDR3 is TGTGCCGGGGGGCGGCTCTATGAAAAACTGTTTTTT. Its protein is CAGGRLYEKLFF.

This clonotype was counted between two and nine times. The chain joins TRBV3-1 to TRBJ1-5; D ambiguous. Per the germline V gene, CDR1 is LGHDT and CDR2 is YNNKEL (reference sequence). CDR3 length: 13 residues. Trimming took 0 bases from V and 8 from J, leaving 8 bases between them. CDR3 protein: CASSQDEEEPQHF. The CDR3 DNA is TGTGCCAGCAGCCAAGATGAGGAGGAGCCCCAGCATTTT.

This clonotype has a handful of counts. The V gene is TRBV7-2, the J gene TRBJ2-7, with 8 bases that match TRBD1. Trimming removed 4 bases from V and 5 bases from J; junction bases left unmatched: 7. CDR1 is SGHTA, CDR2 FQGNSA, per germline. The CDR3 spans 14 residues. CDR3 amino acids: CASSSGQVRNEQYF. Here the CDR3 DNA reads TGTGCCAGCAGCTCGGGACAGGTGAGAAACGAGCAGTACTTC.

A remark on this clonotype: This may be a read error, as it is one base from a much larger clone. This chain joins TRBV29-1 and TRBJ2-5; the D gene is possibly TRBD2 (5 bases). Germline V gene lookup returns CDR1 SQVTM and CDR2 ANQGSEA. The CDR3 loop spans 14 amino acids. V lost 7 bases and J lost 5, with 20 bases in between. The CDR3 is CSADLLGIGETQYF. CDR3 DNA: TGCAGCGCTGACTTGCTCGGGATTGGGGAGACCCAGTACTTC.

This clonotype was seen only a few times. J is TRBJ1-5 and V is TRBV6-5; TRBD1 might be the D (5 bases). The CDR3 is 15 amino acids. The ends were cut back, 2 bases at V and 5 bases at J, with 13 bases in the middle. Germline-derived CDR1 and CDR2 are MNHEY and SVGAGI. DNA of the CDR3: TGTGCCAGCAGTTACGGGGGGGATGTCGATCAGCCCCAGCATTTT. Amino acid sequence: CASSYGGDVDQPQHF.

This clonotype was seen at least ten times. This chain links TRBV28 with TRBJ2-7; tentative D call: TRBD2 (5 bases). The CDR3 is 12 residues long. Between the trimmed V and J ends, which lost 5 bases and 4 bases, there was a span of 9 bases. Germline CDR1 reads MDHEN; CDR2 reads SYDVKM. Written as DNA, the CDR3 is TGTGCCAGCAGTACTCCGGGGTACGAGCAGTACTTC. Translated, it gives CASSTPGYEQYF.

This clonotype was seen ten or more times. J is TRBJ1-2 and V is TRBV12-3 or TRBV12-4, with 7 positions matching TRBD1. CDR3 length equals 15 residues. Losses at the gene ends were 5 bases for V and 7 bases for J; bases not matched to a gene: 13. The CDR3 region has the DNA TGTGCCAGCAGTCCGAAGGTCAGGGGGGACATTGGCTACACCTTC. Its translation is CASSPKVRGDIGYTF.